This T cell receptor beta chain was identified during a study of Graves' ophthalmopathy and Graves' hyperthyroidism. Study details: The authors defined stable hyperthyroidism as no ophthalmopathy within 18 months of follow-up. Study-wide results and limits: Researchers report that a 13-signature model separated ophthalmopathy from stable hyperthyroidism, posting around 86% sensitivity and roughly 81% specificity.

Scientists amplified the TCR beta CDR3 regions from RNA transcripts. A first-round RT-PCR used HTBI primers, followed by a second-round multiplex PCR. One entry per CDR3 protein, called by TCRdb with MiXCR from the multiplex PCR reads. The sample includes some 1.1 million distinct CDR3 sequences, roughly 35% seen only once; the top ten take 11%. The V gene end was trimmed by 3 bases and the J gene end by 0 bases; junction bases not matched to a gene: 5. Germline V lookup: CDR1 ENHRY, CDR2 SYGVKD. The CDR3 has 16 amino acids. The table lists this clonotype with many counts. The antigen remains undetermined.

The sequence was obtained from an adult man with Graves' hyperthyroidism. The chain couples TRBV10-3 to TRBJ2-3; 8 nucleotides line up with TRBD2. The sequenced material came from peripheral blood or thyroid tissue (not recorded which). Written as DNA, the CDR3 is TGTGCCATCAGTGACCACGGGGGGGCAAGCACAGATACGCAGTATTTT. Its translation: CAISDHGGASTDTQYF.